The 7 T cell receptor beta chains given below trace back to one sample, sequenced in a study of shared clonotypes between healthy human individuals. Libraries were prepared by immunoSEQ multiplex PCR; TCRdb keeps only in-frame clonotypes and omits some of them. The sample carries 2,500,000 or so clones, 80% to 95% recorded once. Sequencing was performed on naive CD4+ T cells from PBMCs. Subset noted: CD45RA+ positively selected. The receptors come from a man between 18 and 35 years old in good health. Some clones in this sample may be carry-over from other donors' samples.

The rearrangement links TRBV4-1 to TRBJ1-4, with D possibly matching TRBD1 (6 bases). The CDR3 sequence is 16 residues long. Per germline, CDR1 MGHRA and CDR2 YSYEKL. V lost 3 bases to trimming and J lost 13 bases, with 24 bases between them. In DNA form, the CDR3 reads TGCGCCAGCAGCCAGGCCCCCGGGGGGGCGTGGAGATTACTGTTTTTT. It specifies CASSQAPGGAWRLLFF.

CDR3 sequence (DNA): TGTGCCAGCAGTTCTAACAATGAGCAGTTCTTC. This sequence encodes CASSSNNEQFF. V gene TRBV6-5 combines with J gene TRBJ2-1; D not certain. This CDR3 contains 11 residues. V was pared by 4 bases and J by 5 bases, with 3 bases between. Germline loops: CDR1 MNHEY, CDR2 SVGAGI.

J is TRBJ1-2 and V is TRBV15, with D possibly being TRBD1 (5 bases). The ends were cut back, 1 base at V and 6 bases at J, with 9 bases in the middle. From germline, CDR1 is LNHNV and CDR2 YYDKDF (reference sequence). The CDR3 runs to 13 residues. The CDR3 DNA is TGTGCCACCAGCAGAGGATCAGGGAATGGCTACACCTTC. It codes for CATSRGSGNGYTF.

This sequence joins TRBV7-3 and TRBJ2-5; D not certain. In germline, CDR1 is SGHTA, CDR2 FQGTGA. The CDR3 is made up of 10 amino acids. V lost 7 bases to trimming and J lost 5 bases, with 5 bases between them. DNA for the CDR3: TGTGCCAGCAACCTTGAGACCCAGTACTTC. It translates to CASNLETQYF. The complete variable domain, with remaining parts taken from reference TRBV7-3 and TRBJ2-5, reads GAGVSQTPSNKVTEKGKYVELRCDPISGHTALYWYRQSLGQGPEFLIYFQGTGAADDSGLPNDRFFAVRPEGSVSTLKIQRTERGDSAVYLCASNLETQYFGPGTRLLVL.

The chain employs TRBV5-4 and TRBJ2-2; D possibly corresponds to TRBD1 (6 bases). Trimming took off 2 bases at V and 5 bases at J, with 16 bases between the two ends. CDR3 length: 16 residues. Germline V gene sequence: CDR1 SGHNT, CDR2 YYREEE (reference sequence). The CDR3 sequence is CASSFGGSQGTGELFF. The CDR3 DNA reads as TGTGCCAGCAGCTTTGGCGGGTCACAGGGAACCGGGGAGCTGTTTTTT. The variable domain in full, with the rest retrieved from reference TRBV5-4 and TRBJ2-2, is ETGVTQSPTHLIKTRGQQVTLRCSSQSGHNTVSWYQQALGQGPQFIFQYYREEENGRGNFPPRFSGLQFPNYSSELNVNALELDDSALYLCASSFGGSQGTGELFFGEGSRLTVL.

The CDR3 reads CASSLGGFIGGNTIYF. The CDR3 DNA sequence: TGTGCCAGCAGTTTGGGGGGGTTTATAGGTGGAAACACCATATATTTT. The chain carries TRBV28 and TRBJ1-3, with D possibly matching TRBD1 (5 bases). Looked up from germline, CDR1 is MDHEN and CDR2 is SYDVKM. Trimming removed 3 bases at V and 3 bases at J, with 15 bases between. The CDR3 runs to 16 residues.

The chain recombines TRBV18 with TRBJ1-5; no firm D call. This CDR3 has 13 residues. Germline lookup yields CDR1 KGHSH and CDR2 LQKENI. V was shortened by 3 bases and J by 8 bases, with 11 bases between the two germline ends. The CDR3 DNA reads as TGTGCCAGCTCACCCGGACCCGGGGAGCCCCAGCATTTT. It codes for CASSPGPGEPQHF.